The 20 T cell receptor beta chains below all came from one sample that was sequenced in a study of blood T cell repertoires in COVID-19. The assay was immunoSEQ multiplex PCR, and TCRdb's table has in-frame clones only and misses some. The sample consists of about 230,000 clones, more than 75% of them appearing once. Sequenced: peripheral blood. These receptors were obtained from a man aged 35-49 years with acute or convalescent COVID-19.

The chain links TRBV2 to TRBJ2-1; TRBD1 is a possible D gene (6 bases). Germline V gives CDR1 SNHLY, CDR2 FYNNEI. V gave up 0 bases and J gave up 2 bases, with 11 bases separating them. The CDR3 totals 16 residues. The CDR3 is CASSEATRQAYNEQFF. The CDR3 region has the DNA TGTGCCAGCAGTGAAGCAACGAGACAGGCCTACAATGAGCAGTTCTTC.

This chain links TRBV28 with TRBJ2-7; D is unresolved. This CDR3 is 14 amino acids long. V was pared by 5 bases and J by 0 bases, with 11 bases between. Germline-derived CDR1 and CDR2 are MDHEN and SYDVKM. This CDR3 is CASSPPGSSYEQYF. The CDR3 nucleotides read TGTGCCAGCAGTCCTCCGGGTTCCTCCTACGAGCAGTACTTC.

As to this clone: This sample also contains other DNA sequences that code for the same CDR3. The chain couples TRBV18 to TRBJ1-5; D possibly corresponds to TRBD1 (6 bases). Germline CDR1 is KGHSH and CDR2 is LQKENI. This CDR3 comprises 13 residues. The V gene lost 3 bases and the J gene lost 4 bases, with 7 bases spanning the gap. CDR3 in DNA: TGTGCCAGCTCACCCGACAGGAATCAGCCCCAGCATTTT. Encoded protein: CASSPDRNQPQHF.

This rearrangement joins TRBV28 to TRBJ2-7; D remains ambiguous. Germline CDR1 MDHEN, CDR2 SYDVKM. V lost 6 bases, J lost 2 bases, and 5 bases lay in between. The CDR3 covers 11 residues. CDR3 nucleotide sequence: TGTGCCAGCAGCTTCCCCTACGAGCAGTACTTC. The encoded protein is CASSFPYEQYF. The entire variable domain, with the rest obtained from reference TRBV28 and TRBJ2-7, is as follows: DVKVTQSSRYLVKRTGEKVFLECVQDMDHENMFWYRQDPGLGLRLIYFSYDVKMKEKGDIPEGYSVSREKKERFSLILESASTNQTSMYLCASSFPYEQYFGPGTRLTVT.

The V call is TRBV24-1, the J call TRBJ1-2, with 9 bases identical to TRBD1. Trimming at V came to 0 bases and at J to 8 bases, leaving 15 bases not matched to a gene. This CDR3 region has 18 residues. The germline CDR1 and CDR2 sequences are KGHDR and SFDVKD. CDR3: CATSDLRGQGFRKGGYTF. CDR3 DNA: TGTGCCACCAGTGATTTGAGGGGACAGGGTTTCCGAAAGGGGGGCTACACCTTC.

J is TRBJ2-3 and V is TRBV21-1; the table's TRBD2 call for D was not verified on the DNA. TRBV21-1 is termed a pseudogene. The CDR3 runs to 18 residues. In nucleotides, the CDR3 is TGTGCCAGCAGAGCTTTTGGGGGGGTGACCTCTAGCACAGATACGCAGTATTTT. It translates to CASRAFGGVTSSTDTQYF.

The rearrangement uses TRBV18 and TRBJ1-2; 7 bases map to TRBD1. The CDR3 has 13 residues. J lost 5 bases, V lost 3 bases, and 3 bases had no gene match. The germline CDR1 and CDR2 sequences are KGHSH and LQKENI. CDR3 in amino acids: CASSPGQAYGYTF. CDR3 coding DNA: TGTGCCAGCTCACCTGGACAGGCTTATGGCTACACCTTC.

This clone was observed a single time. The J gene is TRBJ2-7, the V gene TRBV4-2, with 9 bases that match TRBD2. The CDR3 has 19 residues. Trimming removed 1 base from V and 2 bases from J; junction bases left unmatched: 15. CDR1 is LGHNA, CDR2 YNFKEQ, per germline. For the CDR3, the DNA is TGTGCCAGCAGCCAAGCGCGGGAACCAAATGGCGGGGGGGCCTACGAGCAGTACTTC. This encodes CASSQAREPNGGGAYEQYF.

This sequence joins TRBV28 and TRBJ2-2; weak D call: TRBD2 (5 bases). The CDR3 spans 15 residues. Germline CDR1 is MDHEN and CDR2 is SYDVKM. Between the trimmed V and J ends, which lost 3 bases and 4 bases, there was a span of 12 bases. CDR3 amino acids: CASSFQAAITGELFF. DNA of the CDR3: TGTGCCAGCAGTTTTCAAGCGGCGATCACCGGGGAGCTGTTTTTT.

The CDR3 reads CASSLSAGQVDQPQHF. CDR3 in DNA: TGTGCCAGCAGCTTGTCGGCCGGACAGGTAGATCAGCCCCAGCATTTT. The chain links TRBV5-6 to TRBJ1-5; 7 bases map to TRBD1. V shed 1 base and J 5 bases; nucleotides not matched to a gene: 9. Germline values: CDR1 SGHDT, CDR2 YYEEEE. The length of the CDR3 is 16 residues.

The V call is TRBV4-1, the J call TRBJ2-2; 11 bases fit TRBD2. Germline V CDR1 and CDR2: MGHRA, YSYEKL. This CDR3 region has 16 residues. V shed 1 base, J shed 7 bases, and the junction held 5 bases outside the gene matches. The CDR3 DNA reads TGCGCCAGCAGCCAAGCTCCTAGCGGGGGGAGCGGGGAGCTGTTTTTT. It encodes CASSQAPSGGSGELFF.

This rearrangement joins TRBV5-6 to TRBJ2-4; tentative D call: TRBD1 (6 bases). V was pared by 0 bases and J by 0 bases, with 10 bases between. Germline V lookup: CDR1 SGHDT, CDR2 YYEEEE. This CDR3 region has 16 residues. The CDR3 loop reads CASSLGQGLAKNIQYF. The CDR3 coding sequence is TGTGCCAGCAGCTTGGGGCAGGGGTTAGCCAAAAACATTCAGTACTTC.

The J gene is TRBJ1-2, the V gene TRBV5-4; 10 nucleotides agree with TRBD1. V lost 3 bases to trimming and J lost 4 bases; unmatched junction nucleotides: 12. Per germline, CDR1 SGHNT and CDR2 YYREEE (reference sequence). The CDR3 extends over 17 amino acids. The CDR3 DNA follows: TGTGCCAGCAGCTCAAATGCCGGGACAGGGGTTATCTATGGCTACACCTTC. Its protein product is CASSSNAGTGVIYGYTF.

V usage is TRBV27 and J usage is TRBJ2-7; D might be TRBD1 (6 bases). The V gene's germline CDR1 is MNHEY and CDR2 SMNVEV (reference sequence). V was shortened by 6 bases and J by 9 bases, with 18 bases between the two germline ends. The CDR3 has 13 residues. This CDR3 is CASRRDNPPGQYF. In DNA, the CDR3 is TGTGCCAGCAGAAGGGACAATCCCCCAGGGCAGTACTTC.

This clone has a single count. The V call is TRBV19, the J call TRBJ1-5; D is ambiguous. The CDR3 consists of 16 residues. From germline, CDR1 is LNHDA and CDR2 SQIVND (reference sequence). Between the trimmed V and J ends, which lost 6 bases and 2 bases, there was a span of 17 bases. The CDR3 DNA reads as TGTGCCAGTAGCACCCCAGCGAGTTTGGGCAATCAGCCCCAGCATTTT. Translated, it gives CASSTPASLGNQPQHF.

The gene calls are TRBV29-1 and TRBJ2-1, with a weak D call TRBD1 (6 bases). Trimming shortened V by 4 bases and J by 3 bases, and 10 bases separated the two germline ends. Germline CDR1 SQVTM, CDR2 ANQGSEA. The CDR3 has 13 amino acids. The CDR3 DNA reads as TGCAGCGTTGTGCAGGGGATCTACAATGAGCAGTTCTTC. Translating gives CSVVQGIYNEQFF.

The chain employs TRBV4-3 and TRBJ2-2; D gene unclear. The CDR3 covers 15 residues. Germline-derived CDR1 and CDR2 are LGHNA and YSLEER. Trimming stripped 1 base from V and 3 bases from J, with 9 bases between. In DNA, the CDR3 is TGCGCCAGCAGCCAAGTCCAACTGGACACCGGGGAGCTGTTTTTT. This encodes CASSQVQLDTGELFF.

J is TRBJ1-4 and V is TRBV11-2, with D possibly TRBD1 on 6 matching bases. This CDR3 comprises 17 residues. Trimming pared 5 bases from V and 0 bases from J, leaving 16 bases between. Per germline, CDR1 SGHAT and CDR2 FQNNGV. The DNA of the CDR3 is TGTGCCAGCAGCCTAACAGGGAGAGGGGCAACTAATGAAAAACTGTTTTTT. Its protein product is CASSLTGRGATNEKLFF.

This rearrangement joins TRBV5-6 to TRBJ1-5, with no clear D. Looked up from germline, CDR1 is SGHDT and CDR2 is YYEEEE. Trimming removed 4 bases at V and 4 bases at J, with 6 bases between. The CDR3 loop spans 12 amino acids. The CDR3 DNA reads TGTGCCAGCAGCGCGCGGAATCAGCCCCAGCATTTT. It is translated as CASSARNQPQHF.

This clone was seen a few times. The chain carries TRBV6-6 and TRBJ1-1; 10 bases align to TRBD1. Trimming at V came to 2 bases and at J to 1 base, leaving 4 bases not matched to a gene. In germline, CDR1 is MNHNY, CDR2 SVGAGI (reference sequence). CDR3 length: 16 amino acids. CDR3 region: CASSYPGQGKNTEAFF. The CDR3, as DNA: TGTGCCAGCAGTTACCCGGGACAGGGGAAGAACACTGAAGCTTTCTTT.